The T cell receptor beta chain described here comes from a study of PD-1 blockade in classical Hodgkin lymphoma. The assay was immunoSEQ multiplex PCR, and TCRdb's table has in-frame clones only and misses some. The sample holds some 1,900 clones, roughly 85% seen once. General study results and limits: Baseline diversity resembling that of newly diagnosed patients was seen in complete responders.

In every patient, relapse followed autologous stem cell transplantation, while exposure to brentuximab vedotin differed. Thawed PBMCs were the source of CD4+ T cells, purified by magnetic negative selection. Of note for this clone: No antigen is known for it.

Germline values: CDR1 SGHVT, CDR2 SQSDAQ. This CDR3 has 15 residues. Sequencing was performed on CD4+ T cells from blood, taken at baseline. This TCR was sampled from a human donor with classical Hodgkin lymphoma. This chain connects TRBV7-4 to TRBJ1-4; perhaps TRBD1 as D (5 bases). DNA of the CDR3: TGTGCTCCACGAGGATGCAGAGGGGATGGTGAAAAACTGTTTTTT. Its translation is CAPRGCRGDGEKLFF.